The rows below give T cell receptor beta chains drawn from one sample of a study of identical twins. TCRdb recomputed calls from the 5' RACE reads with MiXCR, one row per CDR3 protein. The data hold 450,000 to 650,000 distinct CDR3 sequences, with just under 10% observed a single time. These data were likewise used in another study, on yellow fever vaccine responses in identical twins.

Sequencing input: PBMCs. Receptors were obtained from a woman aged 18-29 years in good health. Both conserved end residues are part of each CDR3. The D gene is left open where the match is weak. Clone size is given for some rows only: seen once, a few or many times, or a class if the clone is expanded.

>TRBJ2-2|TRBV5-1|few|.
CASSLAESSGELFF
TGCGCCAGCAGCTTGGCCGAGTCCTCCGGGGAGCTGTTTTTT
>TRBJ2-3|TRBV15|many|TRBD1
CATSRDGAGGRGGTDTQYF
TGTGCCACCAGCAGAGACGGCGCAGGGGGCAGGGGCGGGACAGATACGCAGTATTTT
>TRBJ2-5|TRBV11-2|.|TRBD1
CASSLEPPDRVVQETQYF
TGTGCCAGCAGCTTAGAGCCCCCGGACAGGGTAGTTCAAGAGACCCAGTACTTC
>TRBJ2-4|TRBV12-3/TRBV12-4|.|TRBD2
CASSLRGVRNIQYF
TGTGCCAGCAGTCTTCGGGGGGTTCGCAACATTCAGTACTTC
>TRBJ2-4|TRBV12-3/TRBV12-4|many|TRBD1
CASSLGDRGRGIQYF
TGTGCCAGCAGTTTAGGGGACAGGGGGCGGGGCATTCAGTACTTC
>TRBJ1-1|TRBV5-1|few|.
CASSSQRGADVNTEAFF
TGCGCCAGCAGCTCTCAACGAGGGGCAGACGTGAACACTGAAGCTTTCTTT
>TRBJ2-7|TRBV25-1|few|TRBD2
CASSDPQRDSYEQYF
TGTGCCAGCAGTGATCCCCAGCGGGACTCCTACGAGCAGTACTTC
>TRBJ2-7|TRBV5-1|many|TRBD1
CASSLEVGTGSYEQYF
TGCGCCAGCAGCTTGGAGGTTGGGACAGGATCCTACGAGCAGTACTTC
>TRBJ2-7|TRBV7-2|few|TRBD2
CASSLVASGSAAYEQYF
TGTGCCAGCAGCTTAGTCGCTAGCGGGAGTGCGGCCTACGAGCAGTACTTC
>TRBJ2-7|TRBV18|.|.
CASSLYMPGATGTYEQYF
TGTGCCAGCTCACTTTACATGCCGGGAGCCACGGGGACCTACGAGCAGTACTTC
>TRBJ2-5|TRBV20-1|few|.
CSVKGGGETQYF
TGCAGTGTGAAGGGGGGAGGAGAGACCCAGTACTTC
>TRBJ2-2|TRBV27|many|TRBD1
CASSPTQGAGELFF
TGTGCCAGCAGTCCCACACAGGGGGCCGGGGAGCTGTTTTTT
>TRBJ2-3|TRBV20-1|many|TRBD2
CSATLAGDTSTDTQYF
TGCAGTGCTACCCTAGCGGGGGATACCAGCACAGATACGCAGTATTTT
>TRBJ2-7|TRBV4-1|many|.
CASSQEHNSYEQYF
TGCGCCAGCAGCCAAGAACACAACTCCTACGAGCAGTACTTC
>TRBJ2-5|TRBV7-9|few|TRBD1
CASSLAGDRTKETQYF
TGTGCCAGCAGCTTAGCGGGGGACAGAACCAAAGAGACCCAGTACTTC
>TRBJ2-2|TRBV7-9|.|.
CASSLNAPTTGELFF
TGTGCCAGCAGCTTAAACGCGCCTACCACCGGGGAGCTGTTTTTT
>TRBJ2-5|TRBV7-2|few|TRBD2
CASRVGLEILETQYF
TGTGCCAGCAGAGTGGGACTAGAGATTTTAGAGACCCAGTACTTC
>TRBJ2-3|TRBV20-1|few|TRBD2
CSARGRTSGRATDTQYF
TGCAGTGCTAGAGGTCGGACTAGCGGGAGGGCCACAGATACGCAGTATTTT
>TRBJ1-1|TRBV5-6|many|.
CASSLAAEAFF
TGTGCCAGCAGCTTGGCAGCTGAAGCTTTCTTT
>TRBJ2-3|TRBV6-2/TRBV6-3|.|TRBD1
CASSRVGQGIYLTDTQYF
TGTGCCAGCAGTCGCGTAGGACAGGGGATTTACCTCACAGATACGCAGTATTTT